Presented here are 28 T cell receptor beta chains from one specimen sequenced in a study of blood T cell repertoires in COVID-19. The protocol was immunoSEQ multiplex PCR, while the TCRdb copy is restricted to in-frame clones and leaves out a portion. This table holds about 250,000 clones, 65% to 90% found once. The sample comprised PBMCs or T cells enriched from blood (not recorded which). All receptors derive from a woman in her 50s with acute COVID-19.

The table lists this clone with a few counts. The CDR3 reads CASSYLTTGANEKLFF. The CDR3 coding sequence is TGTGCCAGCAGCTACCTGACGACAGGGGCTAATGAAAAACTGTTTTTT. The V and J genes are TRBV7-6 and TRBJ1-4; TRBD1 agrees at 8 bases. This CDR3 region has 16 residues. The V gene's germline CDR1 is SGHVS and CDR2 FNYEAQ. With 4 bases clipped from V and 3 bases from J, the junction kept 7 bases outside the gene matches.

This clone was seen a single time. The V call is TRBV4-3, the J call TRBJ2-1; 8 bases align to TRBD2. CDR3 length: 15 amino acids. Unmatched junction bases numbered 9, after V lost 4 bases and J lost 7 bases. Germline V gene sequence: CDR1 LGHNA, CDR2 YSLEER. CDR3 sequence: CASSLRGGLGNEQFF. The DNA of the CDR3 is TGCGCCAGCAGCCTTCGGGGGGGCCTGGGGAATGAGCAGTTCTTC.

J is TRBJ2-5 and V is TRBV5-4; 9 bases are a match to TRBD2. Trimming cost V 0 bases and J 3 bases; bases outside gene matches: 6. The CDR3 is made up of 16 amino acids. Germline assignment: CDR1 SGHNT and CDR2 YYREEE (reference sequence). The CDR3 DNA is TGTGCCAGCAGCTTGGACGGCGGGGGGGCCGAAGAGACCCAGTACTTC. Translated: CASSLDGGGAEETQYF.

The chain links TRBV30 to TRBJ1-2, with D perhaps matching TRBD1 (5 bases). Trimming removed 2 bases at V and 4 bases at J, with 14 bases between. The CDR3 is 14 amino acids. Germline assignment: CDR1 GTSNPN and CDR2 SVGIG (reference sequence). The CDR3 DNA is TGTGCCTGGAGTCGGAACAGGCCTCCCTATGGCTACACCTTC. Its translation is CAWSRNRPPYGYTF.

The V and J genes are TRBV5-6 and TRBJ1-6; D remains unclear. This CDR3 has 15 amino acids. The ends were cut back, 2 bases at V and 0 bases at J, with 6 bases in the middle. Germline values: CDR1 SGHDT, CDR2 YYEEEE. In DNA form, the CDR3 reads TGTGCCAGCAGCTTCCCTTCCTCCTATAATTCACCCCTCCACTTT. Protein: CASSFPSSYNSPLHF. The variable domain in full, completed from reference TRBV5-6 and TRBJ1-6, reads DAGVTQSPTHLIKTRGQQVTLRCSPKSGHDTVSWYQQALGQGPQFIFQYYEEEERQRGNFPDRFSGHQFPNYSSELNVNALLLGDSALYLCASSFPSSYNSPLHFGNGTRLTVT.

This rearrangement joins TRBV4-3 to TRBJ1-6; D might be TRBD1 (5 bases). From germline, CDR1 is LGHNA and CDR2 YSLEER. The ends were cut back, 4 bases at V and 7 bases at J, with 14 bases in the middle. The CDR3 is 15 residues long. DNA of the CDR3: TGCGCCAGCAGCCCCACAGACAGAAGAAATTCACCCCTCCACTTT. Amino acids: CASSPTDRRNSPLHF.

The chain combines TRBV12-3 or TRBV12-4 with TRBJ2-1, with D hard to call. Trimming shortened V by 3 bases and J by 6 bases, and 9 bases separated the two germline ends. The CDR3 is 13 amino acids. CDR3 coding DNA: TGTGCCAGCAGTTTGAGGCTTTCCAATGAGCAGTTCTTC. Translating gives CASSLRLSNEQFF.

The chain employs TRBV5-6 and TRBJ1-5; a weak D match, TRBD1 (5 bases). Looked up from germline, CDR1 is SGHDT and CDR2 is YYEEEE. Trimming removed 5 bases at V and 9 bases at J, with 12 bases between. The CDR3 is made up of 12 amino acids. The DNA of the CDR3 is TGTGCCAGCAGGGGGCAGTCTTGGCCCCAGCATTTT. Residues: CASRGQSWPQHF.

CDR3 residues: CASSLGGQGKMTEAFF. The DNA for the CDR3 is TGTGCCAGCAGCTTGGGGGGACAGGGGAAGATGACTGAAGCTTTCTTT. V usage is TRBV5-4 and J usage is TRBJ1-1; TRBD1 aligns across 10 bases. The CDR3 sequence is 16 residues long. After removal of 0 bases from V and 5 bases from J, the junction contained 7 bases not matched to a gene. The germline gives CDR1 SGHNT, CDR2 YYREEE (reference sequence).

The chain employs TRBV12-3 or TRBV12-4 and TRBJ2-7; D gene uncertain. This CDR3 region has 13 residues. V was cut by 3 bases and J by 3 bases, with 9 bases left in between. The chain's CDR3 is CASSFEPYYEQYF. In nucleotides, the CDR3 is TGTGCCAGCAGTTTCGAGCCATACTACGAGCAGTACTTC.

The CDR3 here is CASSTGFYNEQFF. CDR3 nucleotide sequence: TGTGCCAGCAGTACGGGGTTCTACAATGAGCAGTTCTTC. The chain recombines TRBV27 with TRBJ2-1, with a weak D call TRBD2 (5 bases). V was pared by 5 bases and J by 3 bases, with 8 bases between. The CDR3 consists of 13 residues. Germline V gene data show CDR1 as MNHEY and CDR2 as SMNVEV (reference sequence).

The rearrangement joins TRBV5-4 to TRBJ2-1, with D possibly being TRBD2 (5 bases). CDR3 length equals 18 residues. Per germline, CDR1 SGHNT and CDR2 YYREEE (reference sequence). Trimming shortened V by 5 bases and J by 0 bases, and 21 bases separated the two germline ends. DNA for the CDR3: TGTGCCAGCAGGTCAACCTTTGACGTTGAGGGCTCCTACAATGAGCAGTTCTTC. Translation gives CASRSTFDVEGSYNEQFF.

The V call is TRBV4-3, the J call TRBJ1-6; 7 bases match TRBD1. V gave up 3 bases and J gave up 6 bases; unmatched junction bases: 2. CDR3 length: 14 residues. In germline, CDR1 is LGHNA, CDR2 YSLEER. In nucleotides, the CDR3 is TGCGCCAGCAGCCAGAACAGGGGTAATTCACCCCTCCACTTT. Its protein product is CASSQNRGNSPLHF.

The chain links TRBV10-3 to TRBJ1-2, with 8 positions matching TRBD1. CDR1 is ENHRY and CDR2 is SYGVKD in the germline V gene. The V segment lost 4 bases and the J segment 4 bases; nucleotides outside the gene matches: 2. The CDR3 is 13 residues long. The CDR3 coding sequence is TGTGCCATCAGTGCTGACAGGGGCTATGGCTACACCTTC. It is translated as CAISADRGYGYTF.

Written as DNA, the CDR3 is TGTGCCAGCAGTTACCTAGCGGGGCAGAACAATGAGCAGTTCTTC. Residues: CASSYLAGQNNEQFF. The chain recombines TRBV7-3 with TRBJ2-1, with TRBD2 matching over 9 bases. The J segment lost 5 bases and the V segment lost 6 bases, leaving 8 bases of the junction unmatched. Germline V gene sequence: CDR1 SGHTA, CDR2 FQGTGA. The CDR3 consists of 15 residues.

V and J are TRBV7-2 and TRBJ1-5; 10 nucleotides agree with TRBD1. Looked up from germline, CDR1 is SGHTA and CDR2 is FQGNSA. V dropped 5 bases and J dropped 4; count of bases not matched to a gene: 8. The CDR3 runs to 16 residues. The CDR3 reads CASSPRDRGENQPQHF. The CDR3 DNA reads as TGTGCCAGCAGCCCACGGGACAGGGGCGAGAATCAGCCCCAGCATTTT.

This clone was seen only once. In DNA form, the CDR3 reads TGTGCCAGCTCACCTGAACCGGGACACCTAAACACTGAAGCTTTCTTT. Protein product: CASSPEPGHLNTEAFF. The chain uses TRBV18 and TRBJ1-1; D is possibly TRBD1 (6 bases). Germline V CDR1 and CDR2: KGHSH, LQKENI. Trimming left V 3 bases short and J 2 bases short, with 16 bases between. The length of the CDR3 is 16 residues.

V and J are TRBV7-6 and TRBJ2-7; a weak D match, TRBD2 (5 bases). The CDR3 extends over 17 amino acids. CDR1 is SGHVS and CDR2 is FNYEAQ in the germline V gene. V lost 5 bases to trimming and J lost 2 bases, with 22 bases between them. The CDR3: CASSAESADSRAYEQYF. The CDR3 nucleotides read TGTGCCAGCAGCGCGGAGTCGGCAGACTCGAGGGCCTACGAGCAGTACTTC.

This clone has just one count. The chain couples TRBV11-1 to TRBJ2-1; 9 bases match TRBD1. V shed 5 bases and J 4 bases; nucleotides not matched to a gene: 9. CDR1 and CDR2 (germline): SGHAT, FQDESV (reference sequence). CDR3 size: 16 residues. CDR3 sequence: CASSPRTGDSYNEQFF. The CDR3, as DNA: TGTGCCAGCAGCCCCAGGACAGGGGACTCATACAATGAGCAGTTCTTC.

DNA for the CDR3: TGTGCCAGCCAACAGGTCTTTGGGGATTCACCCCTCCACTTT. This gives the protein CASQQVFGDSPLHF. The chain carries TRBV19 and TRBJ1-6; D possibly corresponds to TRBD1 (5 bases). CDR3 length equals 14 residues. V was pared by 9 bases and J by 8 bases, with 17 bases between. Germline assignment: CDR1 LNHDA and CDR2 SQIVND (reference sequence). Looking up the rest from reference TRBV19 and TRBJ1-6 gives the full variable domain: DGGITQSPKYLFRKEGQNVTLSCEQNLNHDAMYWYRQDPGQGLRLIYYSQIVNDFQKGDIAEGYSVSREKKESFPLTVTSAQKNPTAFYLCASQQVFGDSPLHFGNGTRLTVT.

V and J are TRBV10-3 and TRBJ1-5, with 7 bases matching TRBD1. Germline V gene sequence: CDR1 ENHRY, CDR2 SYGVKD. The CDR3 consists of 13 residues. J gave up 7 bases and V 5 bases, and 5 bases lay outside the gene matches. The chain's CDR3 is CAISRDSVQPQHF. CDR3 DNA sequence: TGTGCCATCAGTAGGGACAGCGTACAGCCCCAGCATTTT.

The CDR3 bases are TGTGCCTGGAGTGGGACAAAGTACCAAGAGACCCAGTACTTC. Its protein is CAWSGTKYQETQYF. The chain uses TRBV30 and TRBJ2-5; the D gene is possibly TRBD1 (5 bases). Germline-derived CDR1 and CDR2 are GTSNPN and SVGIG (reference sequence). Trimming removed 1 base from V and 0 bases from J, with 9 bases in between. CDR3 length: 14 residues.

The chain couples TRBV5-1 to TRBJ2-1, with 7 bases matching TRBD1. V shed 4 bases, J shed 1 base, and the junction held 11 bases outside the gene matches. From germline, CDR1 is SGHRS and CDR2 YFSETQ. This CDR3 contains 17 residues. CDR3 sequence reads: CASSTPRQGISYNEQFF. The CDR3 DNA is TGCGCCAGCAGCACGCCCCGACAGGGAATATCCTACAATGAGCAGTTCTTC.

Remarks on this clone: A single base separates this from a much larger clone, so it may be a read error. Different DNA sequences within this sample yield the same CDR3. The rearrangement links TRBV5-1 to TRBJ1-1; D may be TRBD1 (6 bases). V gave up 0 bases and J gave up 5 bases, with 11 bases separating them. The CDR3 length is 14 residues. Germline lookup yields CDR1 SGHRS and CDR2 YFSETQ. CDR3 nucleotide sequence: TGCGCCAGCAGCTTGGAGGGGAGGGGGACTGAAGCTTTCTTT. This sequence encodes CASSLEGRGTEAFF.

This clone was observed once. The chain joins TRBV30 to TRBJ2-5, with D unclear. The CDR3 is made up of 12 amino acids. V was pared by 0 bases and J by 4 bases, with 6 bases between. Germline CDR1 and CDR2: GTSNPN and SVGIG (reference sequence). In nucleotides, the CDR3 is TGTGCCTGGAGTGTAGAGAGAGAGACCCAGTACTTC. This encodes CAWSVERETQYF.

This chain links TRBV5-7 with TRBJ1-2; D uncertain. TRBV5-7 is filed as an ORF, its function uncertain. The CDR3 contains 13 residues. V gave up 7 bases and J gave up 4 bases, with 14 bases separating them. CDR3 sequence (DNA): TGTGCCAGCGCTAGAACGACCCGCTATGGCTACACCTTC. It codes for CASARTTRYGYTF.

This chain uses TRBV12-3 or TRBV12-4 with TRBJ1-1; tentative D call: TRBD1 (6 bases). This CDR3 is built from 13 residues. With 6 bases removed from V and 5 bases from J, the gap between germline ends came to 13 bases. The CDR3 DNA sequence: TGTGCCAGCAGCCGACAGGAAGGGACTGAAGCTTTCTTT. Translated, it gives CASSRQEGTEAFF.

V usage is TRBV5-1 and J usage is TRBJ2-2; D not certain. Germline V gene data show CDR1 as SGHRS and CDR2 as YFSETQ. The CDR3 spans 14 residues. With 4 bases removed from V and 0 bases from J, the gap between germline ends came to 7 bases. The CDR3 loop is CASSMQANTGELFF. CDR3 DNA sequence: TGCGCCAGCAGCATGCAGGCGAACACCGGGGAGCTGTTTTTT.